The next 5 T cell receptor beta chains were all read from a single sample in a study of blood T cell repertoires in COVID-19. Assay used: immunoSEQ multiplex PCR; TCRdb lists only in-frame clones, some missing. This table holds approximately 290,000 clones, approximately 90% found once. The sample comprised peripheral blood. These receptors were collected from a young woman with COVID-19, enrolled during active disease.

The chain has TRBV5-1 and TRBJ2-7; 9 nucleotides line up with TRBD1. The V gene's germline CDR1 is SGHRS and CDR2 YFSETQ. The CDR3 is 14 residues long. The V gene end was trimmed by 0 bases and the J gene end by 6 bases; junction bases not matched to a gene: 4. This CDR3 reads CASSLEQGAVEQYF. The CDR3 DNA sequence: TGCGCCAGCAGCTTGGAACAGGGGGCCGTCGAGCAGTACTTC.

This rearrangement joins TRBV5-1 to TRBJ1-2; a possible D gene is TRBD1 (5 bases). The germline CDR1 and CDR2 sequences are SGHRS and YFSETQ. The CDR3 is 15 amino acids. Trimming pared 6 bases from V and 4 bases from J, leaving 19 bases between. CDR3 residues: CASTLGGGEFYGYTF. The CDR3 nucleotides read TGCGCCAGCACCCTCGGTGGGGGGGAGTTCTATGGCTACACCTTC.

The chain joins TRBV5-1 to TRBJ1-3; no reliable D call. The germline CDR1 and CDR2 sequences are SGHRS and YFSETQ. Trimming took 1 base from V and 0 from J, leaving 11 bases between them. CDR3 size: 16 residues. CDR3 sequence (DNA): TGCGCCAGCAGCTTGCTCCCACAGCTCTCTGGAAACACCATATATTTT. Amino acids: CASSLLPQLSGNTIYF.

The V call is TRBV5-4, the J call TRBJ1-3; 9 bases are a match to TRBD1. The CDR3 contains 15 residues. V lost 3 bases and J lost 4; bases outside the gene matches: 5. Germline V CDR1 and CDR2: SGHNT, YYREEE (reference sequence). The CDR3 is CASSWGQGGGNTIYF. In nucleotides, the CDR3 is TGTGCCAGCAGCTGGGGACAGGGAGGGGGAAACACCATATATTTT.

The chain couples TRBV28 to TRBJ1-2, with 7 bases matching TRBD1. The CDR3 covers 14 residues. Germline CDR1 and CDR2: MDHEN and SYDVKM. Trimming at V came to 9 bases and at J to 3 bases, leaving 10 bases not matched to a gene. In nucleotides, the CDR3 is TGTGCCAGTTTCAGAACAGGGGATGACTATGGCTACACCTTC. This sequence encodes CASFRTGDDYGYTF.